This T cell receptor (beta chain) was found in a study of cytomegalovirus exposure and HLA in healthy donors. Between the trimmed V and J ends, which lost 5 bases and 1 base, there was a span of 18 bases. This CDR3 region has 16 residues. The germline V gene encodes CDR1 SGHDT and CDR2 YYEEEE. Amplification used 60 Vbeta primers and 13 Jbeta primers. Sequenced by immunoSEQ multiplex PCR; TCRdb stores in-frame clones only, minus some. The sample lists about 150,000 clones; approximately 84% were seen once. V usage is TRBV5-6 and J usage is TRBJ1-1, with D possibly TRBD1 on 5 matching bases. The sample taken for sequencing was PBMCs. The sequence came from a boy younger than 10 in good health and CMV-seronegative. The CDR3 DNA is TGTGCCAGCAGTTCTCCGGGGGGGTGGTCGAACACTGAAGCTTTCTTT. This codes for CASSSPGGWSNTEAFF.